This TCR beta chain originates from a study of T cells in localized non-small cell lung cancer. General study points: Uninvolved nearby lung showed the greatest T cell clonality, exceeding that found in tumor. A single tumor region was sequenced, leaving heterogeneity possible. The study detected a median roughly 50 of the top 100 tumor clones in adjacent lung.

Comments on this clone: What it recognizes is unknown.

TCRdb's copy holds only in-frame clones and misses some; the assay was immunoSEQ multiplex PCR. This sample has 20,000 to 30,000 clones; roughly nine tenths occur once, and the top ten carry 1.1%. Germline CDR1 LNHNV, CDR2 YYDKDF (reference sequence). V was trimmed by 0 bases and J by 8 bases, leaving 6 bases between them. The CDR3 is 12 amino acids. The TCR was taken from a woman aged 40-75 years with stage I lung adenocarcinoma. The rearrangement uses TRBV15 and TRBJ2-3, with D perhaps matching TRBD2 (6 bases). The sample in question was peripheral blood, obtained before any cancer treatment. The CDR3 sequence: CATSREGGTQYF. For the CDR3, the DNA is TGTGCCACCAGCAGAGAGGGGGGTACGCAGTATTTT.